This T cell receptor beta chain was retrieved from a study of cytomegalovirus exposure and HLA in healthy donors. While the first cohort had 600 to 850 subjects, the donors belonged to the separate validation cohort of roughly 130 subjects. This CDR3 comprises 16 residues. V was cut by 2 bases and J by 0 bases, with 12 bases left in between. Sequencing was performed with immunoSEQ multiplex PCR; in TCRdb, only in-frame clones are kept and a portion is missing. The sample carries 100,000 to 120,000 clones, roughly 88% recorded once. For this clone: The target antigen is unknown.

Study-wide results and caveats: Cytomegalovirus status, reportedly, was diagnosed with high specificity and sensitivity by the classifier. There were 150 or so TCR beta chains listed as cytomegalovirus-associated.

The sample was PBMCs. This TCR was sampled from a woman in her thirties in good health and CMV-seropositive. The chain is built from TRBV5-3 and TRBJ1-3; TRBD1 is a possible D gene (6 bases). TRBV5-3 belongs to the ORF category, with a function that is uncertain. The CDR3 region has the DNA TGTGCCAGAAGCTTACAGGGAAGGGTCTCTGGAAACACCATATATTTT. It translates to CARSLQGRVSGNTIYF.